The entry that follows covers one TCR beta chain sequence. This specimen belongs to a study of blood T cell repertoires in COVID-19. Study-level background: The origin of the acute and convalescent COVID-19 samples was the United States, Italy and Spain. From T cells, B-cell-depleted T cells, or PBMCs came the material, which was cDNA or gDNA.

Original handling: Quantification of nucleated cells was approximated via reference gene primer amplification. Measured with immunoSEQ multiplex PCR; TCRdb has only the in-frame clones, and not every one. The DNA gave D and trimming, while V, J and clone size come from that table. The table lists 140,000 or so clones, approximately 90% of them singletons, with 11% in the top ten. The origin of this receptor is a woman older than 75 with acute or convalescent COVID-19. Sequencing was done on a sample of peripheral blood.

The CDR3 protein is CASSLANQGYGSPLHF. The CDR3 coding sequence is TGCGCCAGCAGCTTGGCCAACCAGGGGTACGGTTCACCCCTCCACTTT. This chain joins TRBV5-1 and TRBJ1-6, with D possibly being TRBD1 (6 bases). CDR1 is SGHRS and CDR2 is YFSETQ in the germline V gene. This CDR3 is built from 16 residues. Trimming removed 0 bases from V and 9 bases from J, with 16 bases in between.